This TCR beta chain was obtained from a study of T-cell reconstitution after alpha-beta-depleted transplantation in children. Unique molecular identifiers were built into the TCRbeta library. TCRdb analysed the PCR reads with MiXCR anew, one entry per CDR3 protein. The repertoire includes around 340,000 distinct CDR3 sequences, more than 10% of them detected once, and roughly 4.3% sits in the top ten. This clonotype was counted only a few times. The CDR3 runs to 15 residues. Trimming stripped 3 bases from V and 4 bases from J, with 15 bases between. The chain carries TRBV12-3 or TRBV12-4 and TRBJ1-1; the D gene is possibly TRBD1 (6 bases). The receptor was isolated from a human donor who donated a stem cell graft to a child with Fanconi anemia. Sequenced here: PBMCs, sampled from the stem cell graft. CDR3 residues: CASSLRGASSTEAFF. CDR3 nucleotide sequence: TGTGCCAGCAGTTTGAGGGGGGCGTCTAGCACTGAAGCTTTCTTT.